This is a list of T cell receptor beta chains from one sample in a study of CD8+ T cells in alopecia areata. Measured with immunoSEQ multiplex PCR; TCRdb has only the in-frame clones, and not every one. The sample holds 150,000 to 200,000 clones, around 54% seen once. The sequenced sample consisted of CD4+ T cells sorted from blood. The source of these receptors is a human donor in good health. Both conserved end residues are part of each CDR3. The D gene is left open where the match is weak. A clone size is listed for some rows: how often the clone was seen (once, few, many), or a class if it is expanded.

>TRBD1|NA|TRBJ1-1|TRBV30
CAWSAGTGDFTEAFF
TGTGCCTGGAGTGCCGGGACAGGGGACTTCACTGAAGCTTTCTTT
>TRBD2|NA|TRBJ2-7|TRBV2
CASRFSGSRYEQYF
TGTGCCAGCAGGTTTAGCGGGAGTAGGTACGAGCAGTACTTC
>NA|NA|TRBJ2-7|TRBV29-1
CSVALRRDEQYF
TGCAGCGTGGCCCTTCGGCGGGACGAGCAGTACTTC
>NA|NA|TRBJ1-5|TRBV29-1
CSVKDGNQPQHF
TGCAGCGTTAAAGACGGCAATCAGCCCCAGCATTTT
>NA|NA|TRBJ2-1|TRBV2
CASRERSSYNEQFF
TGTGCCAGCAGGGAACGTAGCTCCTACAATGAGCAGTTCTTC
>NA|NA|TRBJ2-3|TRBV7-3
CASSLEGDGTDTQYF
TGTGCCAGCAGCCTCGAGGGCGACGGCACAGATACGCAGTATTTT
>TRBD2|NA|TRBJ2-7|TRBV6-1
CASSHGTSGSYEQYF
TGTGCCAGCAGTCATGGGACTAGCGGCTCCTACGAGCAGTACTTC
>NA|NA|TRBJ2-7|TRBV5-1
CASSLGGNPYEQYF
TGCGCCAGCAGCTTGGGCGGGAACCCCTACGAGCAGTACTTC
>NA|NA|TRBJ1-2|TRBV7-9
CASSLIDYGYTF
TGTGCCAGCAGCCTAATAGACTATGGCTACACCTTC
>NA|NA|TRBJ2-2|TRBV2
CASSLALTPTGELFF
TGTGCCAGCAGTCTGGCCCTAACGCCGACCGGGGAGCTGTTTTTT
>TRBD2|NA|TRBJ2-3|TRBV27
CASSTRFAGDNTDTQYF
TGTGCCAGCAGTACTCGATTCGCGGGAGATAATACAGATACGCAGTATTTT
>NA|few|TRBJ2-1|TRBV28
CASSPGGRENEQFF
TGTGCCAGCAGTCCGGGGGGCAGGGAAAATGAGCAGTTCTTC
>NA|NA|TRBJ1-1|TRBV30
CAWSGRREAFF
TGTGCCTGGAGTGGCAGGCGAGAAGCTTTCTTT
>NA|NA|TRBJ1-1|TRBV29-1
CSVRQILNTEAFF
TGCAGCGTTCGCCAGATCCTGAACACTGAAGCTTTCTTT
>NA|few|TRBJ2-7|TRBV5-1
CASSLEPTLTYEQYF
TGCGCCAGCAGCTTGGAGCCTACACTCACCTACGAGCAGTACTTC
>TRBD2|NA|TRBJ2-7|TRBV4-1
CASSRGLADEQYF
TGCGCCAGCAGCCGAGGACTAGCGGACGAGCAGTACTTC
>NA|NA|TRBJ2-5|TRBV2
CASSVSIGQETQYF
TGTGCCAGCAGTGTCAGTATCGGCCAAGAGACCCAGTACTTC
>NA|NA|TRBJ2-1|TRBV18
CASSPPGTARNNEQFF
TGTGCCAGCTCACCACCGGGAACAGCTCGGAACAATGAGCAGTTCTTC
>TRBD2|NA|TRBJ2-7|TRBV7-8
CASSRTSGMNEQYF
TGTGCCAGCAGCCGGACTAGCGGGATGAACGAGCAGTACTTC
>NA|few|TRBJ1-2|TRBV21-1
CASSKGLLSGFGYARGYTF
TGTGCCAGCAGCAAAGGGCTTCTATCGGGGTTCGGCTATGCGAGAGGCTACACCTTC
>TRBD2|NA|TRBJ2-2|TRBV29-1
CSVGGWPPPNTGELFF
TGCAGCGTGGGGGGGTGGCCCCCCCCGAACACCGGGGAGCTGTTTTTT
>NA|few|TRBJ1-5|TRBV10-3
CAISEGNQPQHF
TGTGCCATCAGTGAAGGCAATCAGCCCCAGCATTTT
>NA|NA|TRBJ2-7|TRBV7-2
CASSLPRVGEQYF
TGTGCCAGCAGCTTACCCAGAGTTGGCGAGCAGTACTTC
>NA|NA|TRBJ2-3|TRBV2
CASRRQILTDTQYF
TGTGCCAGCCGAAGACAGATACTCACAGATACGCAGTATTTT
>NA|few|TRBJ2-7|TRBV2
CASRAGSVDYEQYF
TGTGCCAGCAGGGCCGGGTCGGTTGACTACGAGCAGTACTTC
>TRBD1|NA|TRBJ2-5|TRBV7-9
CAIRGQVQETQYF
TGTGCCATTAGAGGACAGGTCCAAGAGACCCAGTACTTC
>NA|NA|TRBJ2-3|TRBV5-1
CASSLRAVTDTQYF
TGCGCCAGCAGCTTGAGGGCAGTCACAGATACGCAGTATTTT
>NA|NA|TRBJ1-5|TRBV2
CASGLGGNQPQHF
TGTGCCAGCGGGCTGGGGGGCAATCAGCCCCAGCATTTT
>TRBD2|NA|TRBJ2-5|TRBV15
CATSRDSAGREDQYF
TGTGCCACCAGCAGAGATTCGGCGGGGAGGGAGGACCAGTACTTC
>NA|NA|TRBJ1-1|TRBV15
CATSRDHLATWAGRTEAFF
TGTGCCACCAGCAGAGATCATTTGGCGACTTGGGCAGGGCGCACTGAAGCTTTCTTT
>NA|few|TRBJ2-5|TRBV6-6
CASRLRYTQYF
TGTGCCAGCAGGCTCCGGTATACCCAGTACTTC
>TRBD1|NA|TRBJ1-1|TRBV6-5
CASRTGGMNTEAFF
TGTGCCAGCAGAACAGGGGGCATGAACACTGAAGCTTTCTTT
>NA|NA|TRBJ2-2|TRBV13
CASSLSTGELFF
TGTGCCAGCAGCTTAAGCACCGGGGAGCTGTTTTTT
>NA|once|TRBJ2-7|TRBV28
CASNSLGHEQYF
TGTGCCAGCAATTCATTGGGCCACGAGCAGTACTTC
>NA|NA|TRBJ2-7|TRBV7-2
CASSLKLTLPEQYF
TGTGCCAGCAGCTTAAAGCTAACCCTCCCCGAGCAGTACTTC
>NA|NA|TRBJ1-5|TRBV6-5
CASSPTSGSNQPQHF
TGTGCCAGCAGTCCCACCTCAGGGAGTAATCAGCCCCAGCATTTT
>NA|NA|TRBJ2-5|TRBV9
CASSSLTGGTQYF
TGTGCCAGCAGCTCCTTGACTGGAGGGACCCAGTACTTC
>TRBD2|once|TRBJ2-2|TRBV27
CASSVRTSGRNTGELFF
TGTGCCAGCAGTGTACGGACTAGCGGGAGGAACACCGGGGAGCTGTTTTTT
>TRBD2|NA|TRBJ2-1|TRBV29-1
CSAGLAGGEQFF
TGCAGCGCAGGACTAGCGGGAGGGGAGCAGTTCTTC
>TRBD1|few|TRBJ2-7|TRBV29-1
CSARTGKVEQYF
TGCAGCGCCCGGACAGGGAAGGTCGAGCAGTACTTC
>TRBD1|few|TRBJ2-7|TRBV6-5
CASSFRLGQNYEQYF
TGTGCCAGCAGTTTCCGACTGGGACAGAACTACGAGCAGTACTTC
>NA|NA|TRBJ2-5|TRBV30
CAWSVRPGMGQETQYF
TGTGCCTGGAGTGTACGTCCGGGAATGGGGCAAGAGACCCAGTACTTC
>NA|NA|TRBJ1-1|TRBV5-1
CASMKAPTGTEAFF
TGCGCCAGCATGAAGGCCCCAACAGGCACTGAAGCTTTCTTT
>NA|few|TRBJ2-7|TRBV6-1
CASSEGYYEQYF
TGTGCCAGCAGTGAAGGGTATTACGAGCAGTACTTC
>NA|once|TRBJ1-2|TRBV9
CASSVNFGAYGYTF
TGTGCCAGCAGCGTAAATTTCGGGGCTTATGGCTACACCTTC
>NA|NA|TRBJ2-6|TRBV5-1
CASSLTLTNSGANVLTF
TGCGCCAGCAGCTTGACCTTGACCAACTCTGGGGCCAACGTCCTGACTTTC
>NA|NA|TRBJ2-6|TRBV4-1
CASSHLYNRGGPGANVLTF
TGCGCCAGCAGCCACCTATACAATAGGGGGGGCCCTGGGGCCAACGTCCTGACTTTC
>NA|few|TRBJ1-1|TRBV5-1
CASSLKALDLAFF
TGCGCCAGCAGCTTGAAGGCATTAGATCTAGCTTTCTTT
>NA|NA|TRBJ1-5|TRBV19
CASTGVPGQPQHF
TGTGCCAGCACCGGGGTGCCTGGTCAGCCCCAGCATTTT
>NA|medium-sized|TRBJ2-6|TRBV6-1
CASSERGPGTSSGANVLTF
TGTGCCAGCAGTGAAAGGGGCCCCGGGACAAGCTCTGGGGCCAACGTCCTGACTTTC
>NA|NA|TRBJ2-1|TRBV7-2
CASSLGRVYEQFF
TGTGCCAGCAGCTTAGGTCGCGTCTATGAGCAGTTCTTC
>NA|NA|TRBJ2-1|TRBV29-1
CSAINRVGSASYNEQFF
TGCAGCGCGATAAACAGGGTTGGAAGCGCTTCGTACAATGAGCAGTTCTTC
>NA|NA|TRBJ2-5|TRBV11-2
CASSLGGSGETQYF
TGTGCCAGCAGCTTAGGTGGGAGTGGGGAGACCCAGTACTTC
>NA|few|TRBJ2-7|TRBV29-1
CSVVPVGTLHEQYF
TGCAGCGTTGTCCCCGTCGGGACATTACACGAGCAGTACTTC
>NA|NA|TRBJ2-7|TRBV2
CASSVSISYEQYF
TGTGCCAGCAGTGTCTCCATTTCCTACGAGCAGTACTTC